One and the same sample provided the 27 T cell receptor beta chains below, sequenced in a study of T-cell memory formation after mild COVID-19. TCRdb re-derived calls from the 5' RACE reads in MiXCR, one entry per CDR3 protein. The sample contains under 300,000 distinct CDR3 sequences, around 15% of which appear only once. The sequenced sample was PBMCs or a T cell subset sorted from them (not recorded which). The receptors originated from a man younger than 35 who had mild COVID-19 (a few samples of this study predate the infection). Cell type and time point are not known.

This clonotype was detected only a few times. The V and J genes are TRBV7-2 and TRBJ1-2, with 10 bases lining up with TRBD1. The ends lost 4 bases at V and 8 bases at J; junction bases unmatched: 4. Germline CDR1 is SGHTA and CDR2 is FQGNSA. This CDR3 is built from 13 residues. CDR3 sequence (DNA): TGTGCCAGCAGCTGGACGACAGGGGGCGGCTACACCTTC. Translated, it gives CASSWTTGGGYTF.

This clonotype was seen only a few times. The rearrangement uses TRBV7-2 and TRBJ1-2; 10 bases align to TRBD1. CDR3 length: 15 residues. The germline gives CDR1 SGHTA, CDR2 FQGNSA. V gave up 4 bases and J gave up 4 bases; unmatched junction bases: 6. The CDR3: CASSWTGGTSYGYTF. The DNA of the CDR3 is TGTGCCAGCAGCTGGACAGGGGGTACTTCCTATGGCTACACCTTC. The whole variable domain, remainder taken from reference TRBV7-2 and TRBJ1-2, is GAGVSQSPSNKVTEKGKDVELRCDPISGHTALYWYRQSLGQGLEFLIYFQGNSAPDKSGLPSDRFSAERTGGSVSTLTIQRTQQEDSAVYLCASSWTGGTSYGYTFGSGTRLTVV.

V and J are TRBV11-2 and TRBJ2-5; 9 nucleotides align to TRBD1. Germline CDR1 reads SGHAT; CDR2 reads FQNNGV. Trimming at V came to 5 bases and at J to 4 bases, leaving 11 bases not matched to a gene. The CDR3 extends over 16 amino acids. In DNA form, the CDR3 reads TGTGCCAGCAGCCAACCTTCCGGACAGGGGATAGAGACCCAGTACTTC. Translated, it gives CASSQPSGQGIETQYF.

The chain is built from TRBV5-1 and TRBJ1-6; no reliable D call. The V and J ends lost 4 bases and 7 bases respectively, with 12 bases between them. Germline loops: CDR1 SGHRS, CDR2 YFSETQ. The CDR3 is made up of 14 amino acids. CDR3 DNA sequence: TGCGCCAGCAGCGTGGATCCGGCCAATTCACCCCTCCACTTT. Amino acid sequence: CASSVDPANSPLHF.

The chain recombines TRBV4-2 with TRBJ1-6; D unclear. V lost 4 bases, J lost 10 bases, and 11 bases lay in between. CDR3 size: 13 residues. The germline V gene encodes CDR1 LGHNA and CDR2 YNFKEQ. CDR3 DNA sequence: TGTGCCAGCAGCCGACTGGAAGGGTCACCCCTCCACTTT. It is translated as CASSRLEGSPLHF.

The chain carries TRBV7-8 and TRBJ2-1, with D hard to call. Trimming cost V 2 bases and J 4 bases, with 12 bases left between them. Germline V gives CDR1 SGHVS, CDR2 FQNEAQ. CDR3 size: 15 residues. In DNA, the CDR3 is TGTGCCAGCAGCTTAAGAAACAAGAGTTACAATGAGCAGTTCTTC. It translates to CASSLRNKSYNEQFF.

This clonotype has ten or more counts. The chain joins TRBV12-3 or TRBV12-4 to TRBJ2-5, with unresolved D. The CDR3 is made up of 11 amino acids. Trimming took 7 bases from V and 5 from J, leaving 8 bases between them. The CDR3 loop is CASTLGETQYF. DNA of the CDR3: TGTGCCAGCACCCTGGGGGAGACCCAGTACTTC.

The V gene is TRBV7-9, the J gene TRBJ1-2; 7 bases line up with TRBD1. The CDR3 consists of 13 residues. V shed 6 bases and J 2 bases; nucleotides not matched to a gene: 3. Germline values: CDR1 SEHNR, CDR2 FQNEAQ (reference sequence). The CDR3 bases are TGTGCCAGCAGGGGACAGACCAACTATGGCTACACCTTC. This encodes CASRGQTNYGYTF.

This clonotype was recorded a few times. V and J are TRBV7-2 and TRBJ1-2; D unresolved. CDR3 size: 15 residues. Between the trimmed V and J ends, which lost 0 bases and 0 bases, there was a span of 8 bases. Germline lookup yields CDR1 SGHTA and CDR2 FQGNSA. CDR3 bases: TGTGCCAGCAGCTTAGCGTCAGTTACTAACTATGGCTACACCTTC. This translates into CASSLASVTNYGYTF.

CDR3 coding DNA: TGCAGTGCTCGGAGGGCCTCAAGCTCCTACGAGCAGTACGTC. Amino acid sequence: CSARRASSSYEQYV. This sequence joins TRBV20-1 and TRBJ2-7, with D possibly being TRBD2 (6 bases). The CDR3 sequence is 14 residues long. Trimming stripped 5 bases from V and 0 bases from J, with 14 bases between. Germline V gene data show CDR1 as DFQATT and CDR2 as SNEGSKA (reference sequence).

There are a few counts of this clonotype. V is TRBV27 and J is TRBJ2-5; D is perhaps TRBD2 (6 bases). Germline-derived CDR1 and CDR2 are MNHEY and SMNVEV (reference sequence). V was clipped by 6 bases and J by 5 bases, with 13 bases between them. This CDR3 comprises 13 residues. The CDR3 DNA follows: TGTGCCAGCAGGGGGACTGGCCGGGAGACCCAGTACTTC. Its protein is CASRGTGRETQYF.

This clonotype turned up a few times. The chain couples TRBV11-2 to TRBJ1-1; D gene ambiguous. This CDR3 contains 14 residues. CDR1 is SGHAT, CDR2 FQNNGV, per germline. V shed 3 bases and J shed 0 bases, with 8 bases lying between them. For the CDR3, the DNA is TGTGCCAGCAGCTTCTCTCCCATGAACACTGAAGCTTTCTTT. Residues: CASSFSPMNTEAFF.

This clonotype occurred a few times. V is TRBV6-1 and J is TRBJ2-3; D uncertain. The CDR3 is made up of 14 amino acids. Germline V gene lookup returns CDR1 MNHNS and CDR2 SASEGT. V was cut by 0 bases and J by 3 bases, with 7 bases left in between. The CDR3 loop reads CASSEATGTDTQYF. The CDR3 DNA sequence: TGTGCCAGCAGTGAAGCGACCGGGACAGATACGCAGTATTTT.

V and J are TRBV7-2 and TRBJ2-7; D is uncertain. V lost 5 bases, J lost 4 bases, and 6 bases lay in between. CDR3 length equals 11 residues. Per germline, CDR1 SGHTA and CDR2 FQGNSA. The CDR3 bases are TGTGCCAGCAGCATTAGATACGAGCAGTACTTC. As protein: CASSIRYEQYF.

This clonotype was picked up a small number of times. V and J are TRBV5-5 and TRBJ2-5, with D perhaps TRBD2 (6 bases). V was trimmed by 3 bases and J by 1 base, leaving 10 bases between them. CDR3 length: 14 amino acids. From germline, CDR1 is SGHKS and CDR2 YYEKEE (reference sequence). The CDR3, as DNA: TGTGCCAGCAGCTCGCCGCGGGGCCAAGAGACCCAGTACTTC. Its protein product is CASSSPRGQETQYF.

This clonotype was counted only a few times. The chain joins TRBV28 to TRBJ2-4; D is uncertain. Germline V gene lookup returns CDR1 MDHEN and CDR2 SYDVKM. The V end was cut by 3 bases, the J end by 1 base, with 13 bases between. The CDR3 consists of 16 residues. CDR3 DNA sequence: TGTGCCAGCAGTTTGTTGGGTAATAGGGCCAAAAACATTCAGTACTTC. The encoded protein is CASSLLGNRAKNIQYF. Drawing the rest from reference TRBV28 and TRBJ2-4, the complete variable domain is DVKVTQSSRYLVKRTGEKVFLECVQDMDHENMFWYRQDPGLGLRLIYFSYDVKMKEKGDIPEGYSVSREKKERFSLILESASTNQTSMYLCASSLLGNRAKNIQYFGAGTRLSVL.

The V gene is TRBV7-3, the J gene TRBJ1-1; no firm D call. V lost 2 bases and J 4 bases, leaving 20 bases between the germline ends. Looked up from germline, CDR1 is SGHTA and CDR2 is FQGTGA. The CDR3 totals 17 residues. The CDR3 bases are TGTGCCAGCAGCTTAGAAGGGAACTATCACCGAACCACTGAAGCTTTCTTT. This sequence encodes CASSLEGNYHRTTEAFF.

This clonotype was seen ten or more times. V usage is TRBV7-2 and J usage is TRBJ2-5; weak D call: TRBD2 (6 bases). In germline, CDR1 is SGHTA, CDR2 FQGNSA. There are 14 residues in the CDR3. V shed 1 base and J shed 6 bases, with 12 bases lying between them. CDR3 sequence: CASSLGLAMQTQYF. The CDR3 coding sequence is TGTGCCAGCAGCTTAGGCCTAGCGATGCAGACCCAGTACTTC. Combining the CDR3 with reference TRBV7-2 and TRBJ2-5 gives the whole variable domain GAGVSQSPSNKVTEKGKDVELRCDPISGHTALYWYRQSLGQGLEFLIYFQGNSAPDKSGLPSDRFSAERTGGSVSTLTIQRTQQEDSAVYLCASSLGLAMQTQYFGPGTRLLVL.

The chain uses TRBV7-8 and TRBJ1-5; D not certain. The CDR3 has 14 residues. Trimming pared 2 bases from V and 4 bases from J, leaving 9 bases between. Germline V gene lookup returns CDR1 SGHVS and CDR2 FQNEAQ. In nucleotides, the CDR3 is TGTGCCAGCAGCTTATTTGGGGTAAATCAGCCCCAGCATTTT. As protein: CASSLFGVNQPQHF. Full variable domain (remainder filled in from reference TRBV7-8 and TRBJ1-5): GAGVSQSPRYKVAKRGQDVALRCDPISGHVSLFWYQQALGQGPEFLTYFQNEAQLDKSGLPSDRFFAERPEGSVSTLKIQRTQQEDSAVYLCASSLFGVNQPQHFGDGTRLSIL.

Only a few counts were recorded for this clonotype. The genes are TRBV12-3 or TRBV12-4 and TRBJ2-7; D gene unclear. The CDR3 has 13 amino acids. Trimming took 3 bases from V and 7 from J, leaving 13 bases between them. The DNA of the CDR3 is TGTGCCAGCAGTTTCGTCATCCTGGGGGAGCAGTACTTC. It yields the protein CASSFVILGEQYF.

This clonotype has just a few counts. This rearrangement joins TRBV25-1 to TRBJ2-3; tentatively, D is TRBD1 or TRBD2 (6 bases each). The V and J ends lost 1 base and 6 bases respectively, with 14 bases between them. The CDR3 loop spans 15 amino acids. In germline, CDR1 is MGHDK, CDR2 SYGVNS. The CDR3 here is CASSEFWKGGDTQYF. CDR3 in DNA: TGTGCCAGCAGTGAATTTTGGAAGGGGGGCGATACGCAGTATTTT.

This clonotype was counted ten times or more. The V and J genes are TRBV6-1 and TRBJ2-3; 11 bases line up with TRBD2. Per germline, CDR1 MNHNS and CDR2 SASEGT. The CDR3 has 14 amino acids. Unmatched junction bases numbered 7, after V lost 10 bases and J lost 4 bases. For the CDR3, the DNA is TGTGCCACTCATAGCGGGGGGGATGCAGATACGCAGTATTTT. It is translated as CATHSGGDADTQYF.

In its sample, this clonotype was seen many times. The chain joins TRBV7-2 to TRBJ2-3; the D is unclear. CDR1 is SGHTA and CDR2 is FQGNSA in the germline V gene. Trimming cost V 1 base and J 4 bases, with 15 bases left between them. The CDR3 loop spans 16 amino acids. The CDR3 reads CASSLGPFGVADTQYF. The CDR3 DNA sequence: TGTGCCAGCAGCTTAGGGCCATTTGGGGTAGCAGATACGCAGTATTTT.

The rearrangement uses TRBV7-3 and TRBJ1-6, with D unclear. The CDR3 extends over 10 amino acids. V lost 3 bases to trimming and J lost 9 bases, with 0 bases between them. Germline V gene data show CDR1 as SGHTA and CDR2 as FQGTGA. CDR3: CASSFSPLHF. The CDR3 nucleotides are TGTGCCAGCAGCTTTTCACCCCTCCACTTT.

This clonotype showed up just a few times. The CDR3 bases are TGTGCCAGCAGTCACCGGGACAGGGTCGTAAAACTGTTTTTT. Translated, it gives CASSHRDRVVKLFF. The chain carries TRBV6-6 and TRBJ1-4; 9 bases map to TRBD1. The CDR3 is 14 amino acids. Germline trimming cut 5 bases from V and 10 bases from J; bases unmatched to any gene: 8. The germline V gene has CDR1 MNHNY and CDR2 SVGAGI (reference sequence).

V gene TRBV12-3 or TRBV12-4 combines with J gene TRBJ2-3, with TRBD2 matching 9 bases. The CDR3 length is 13 residues. The trim removed 6 bases at V and 10 bases at J, leaving 8 bases unmatched. In nucleotides, the CDR3 is TGTGCCAGCAGGTCTCCGGGACTAGCTTCGCAGTATTTT. Its protein product is CASRSPGLASQYF.

This clonotype was detected a few times. The V call is TRBV5-1, the J call TRBJ2-2, with TRBD1 matching 7 bases. CDR1 is SGHRS and CDR2 is YFSETQ in the germline V gene. This CDR3 region has 15 residues. Trimming removed 2 bases from V and 4 bases from J; junction bases left unmatched: 5. The CDR3 nucleotides are TGCGCCAGCAGCTTCCAGGGGGTCTCCACCGGGGAGCTGTTTTTT. Protein: CASSFQGVSTGELFF. The whole variable domain, filled in from reference TRBV5-1 and TRBJ2-2, reads KAGVTQTPRYLIKTRGQQVTLSCSPISGHRSVSWYQQTPGQGLQFLFEYFSETQRNKGNFPGRFSGRQFSNSRSEMNVSTLELGDSALYLCASSFQGVSTGELFFGEGSRLTVL.